This TCR beta chain was identified in a study of cytomegalovirus exposure and HLA in healthy donors. CDR1 is SEHNR and CDR2 is FQNEAQ in the germline V gene (reference sequence). The CDR3 has 16 residues. V was clipped by 1 base and J by 3 bases; unmatched bases: 5. Concerning this clone itself: Its cognate antigen is unknown.

General study points: TCR beta V- and J-gene trimming, according to a later analysis, was linked to a missense DCLRE1C variant. A later examination showed that TCR association rates differed by HLA locus, with DRB1 most and HLA-C fewest. Immune exposure was documented only through CMV serostatus.

Donors likely had unrecorded immune exposures despite being nominally healthy when sampled. The PCR was carried out with 60 Vbeta primers and 13 Jbeta primers. Method: immunoSEQ multiplex PCR; TCRdb's copy keeps in-frame clones and lacks some. The sample holds just over 150,000 clones, roughly 82% seen once. The source is a woman between 45 and 60 years old in good health and CMV-seropositive. Sequencing used PBMCs. The J gene is TRBJ1-1, the V gene TRBV7-9; 10 bases are a match to TRBD1. CDR3 DNA sequence: TGTGCCAGCAGCTTAGGACAGGGGGCTATAGACACTGAAGCTTTCTTT. Its translation: CASSLGQGAIDTEAFF.